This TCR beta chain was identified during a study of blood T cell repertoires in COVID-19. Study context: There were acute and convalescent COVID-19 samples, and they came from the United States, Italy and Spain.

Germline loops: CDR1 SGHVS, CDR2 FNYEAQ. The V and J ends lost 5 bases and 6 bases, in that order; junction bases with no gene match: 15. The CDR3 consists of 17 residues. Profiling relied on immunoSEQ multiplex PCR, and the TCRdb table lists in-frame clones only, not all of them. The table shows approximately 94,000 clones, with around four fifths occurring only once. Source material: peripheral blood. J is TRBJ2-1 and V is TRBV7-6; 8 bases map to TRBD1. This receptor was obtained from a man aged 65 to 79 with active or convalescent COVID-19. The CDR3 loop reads CASSPMGQGAPGNEQFF. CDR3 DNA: TGTGCCAGCAGCCCGATGGGTCAGGGGGCGCCCGGCAATGAGCAGTTCTTC.